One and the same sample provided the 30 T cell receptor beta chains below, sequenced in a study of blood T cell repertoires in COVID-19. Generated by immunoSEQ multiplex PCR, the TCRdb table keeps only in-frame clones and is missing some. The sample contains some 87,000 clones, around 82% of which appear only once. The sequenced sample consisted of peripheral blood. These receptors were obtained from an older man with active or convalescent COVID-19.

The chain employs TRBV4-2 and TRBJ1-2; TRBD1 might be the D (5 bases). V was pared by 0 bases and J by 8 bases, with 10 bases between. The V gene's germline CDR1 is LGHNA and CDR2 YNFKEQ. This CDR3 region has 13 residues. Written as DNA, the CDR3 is TGTGCCAGCAGCCAAGATACAGGCTACGGCTACACCTTC. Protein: CASSQDTGYGYTF.

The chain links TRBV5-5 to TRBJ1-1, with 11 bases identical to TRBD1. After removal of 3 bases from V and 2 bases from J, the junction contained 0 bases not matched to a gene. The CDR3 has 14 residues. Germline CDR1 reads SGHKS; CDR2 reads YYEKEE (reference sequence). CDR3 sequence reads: CASSWTGGNTEAFF. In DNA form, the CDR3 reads TGTGCCAGCAGCTGGACAGGGGGCAACACTGAAGCTTTCTTT.

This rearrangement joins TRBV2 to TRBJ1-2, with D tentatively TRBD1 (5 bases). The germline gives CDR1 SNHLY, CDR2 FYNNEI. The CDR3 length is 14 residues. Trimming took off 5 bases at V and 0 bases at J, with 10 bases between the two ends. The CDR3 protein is CASSSLQANYGYTF. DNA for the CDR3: TGTGCCAGCAGTAGCTTACAGGCTAACTATGGCTACACCTTC.

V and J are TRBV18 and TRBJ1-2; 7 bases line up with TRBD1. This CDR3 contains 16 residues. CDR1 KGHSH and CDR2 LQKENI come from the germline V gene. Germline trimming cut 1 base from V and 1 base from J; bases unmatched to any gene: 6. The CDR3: CASSPQGALDNYGYTF. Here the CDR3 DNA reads TGTGCCAGCTCACCACAGGGGGCTTTGGATAACTATGGCTACACCTTC.

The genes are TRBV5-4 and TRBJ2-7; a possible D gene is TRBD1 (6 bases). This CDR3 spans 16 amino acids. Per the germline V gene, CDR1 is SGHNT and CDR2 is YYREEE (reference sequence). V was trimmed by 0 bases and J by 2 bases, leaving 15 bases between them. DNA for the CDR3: TGTGCCAGCAGCTTGGATGGCAGGGGAGCGACCTACGAGCAGTACTTC. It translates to CASSLDGRGATYEQYF.

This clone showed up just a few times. The CDR3 DNA is TGTGCCAGCAGGAAACCGGGACTACCCACCGGGGAGCTGTTTTTT. This sequence encodes CASRKPGLPTGELFF. The chain combines TRBV11-2 with TRBJ2-2, with 7 bases identical to TRBD2. CDR1 and CDR2 (germline): SGHAT, FQNNGV. V lost 6 bases to trimming and J lost 4 bases; unmatched junction nucleotides: 8. The CDR3 loop spans 15 amino acids.

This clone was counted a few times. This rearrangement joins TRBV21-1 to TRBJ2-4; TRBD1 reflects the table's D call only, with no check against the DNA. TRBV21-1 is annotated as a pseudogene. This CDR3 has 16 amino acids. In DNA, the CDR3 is TGTGCCAGCAGCAAGGGACAGTTTAGAGCCAAAAACATTCAGTACTTC. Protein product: CASSKGQFRAKNIQYF.

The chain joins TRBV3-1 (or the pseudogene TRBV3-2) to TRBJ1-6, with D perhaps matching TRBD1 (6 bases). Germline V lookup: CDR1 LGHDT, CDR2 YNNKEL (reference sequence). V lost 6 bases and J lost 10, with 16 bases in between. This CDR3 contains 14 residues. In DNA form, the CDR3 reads TGTGCCAGCAGAAGTCAGGGGTTTCACTCACCCCTCCACTTT. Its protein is CASRSQGFHSPLHF.

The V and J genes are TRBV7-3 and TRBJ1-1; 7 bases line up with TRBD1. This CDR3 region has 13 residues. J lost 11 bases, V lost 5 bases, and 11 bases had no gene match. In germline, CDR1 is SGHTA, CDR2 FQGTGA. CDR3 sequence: CASSKTTGAEAFF. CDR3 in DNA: TGTGCCAGCAGCAAAACAACAGGGGCGGAGGCTTTCTTT.

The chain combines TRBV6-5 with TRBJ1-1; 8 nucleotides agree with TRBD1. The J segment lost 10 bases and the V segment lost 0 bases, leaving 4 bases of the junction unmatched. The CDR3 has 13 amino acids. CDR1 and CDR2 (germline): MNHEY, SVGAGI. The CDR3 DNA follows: TGTGCCAGCAGTTACTCGGGGGACAGGACAGCTTTCTTT. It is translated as CASSYSGDRTAFF.

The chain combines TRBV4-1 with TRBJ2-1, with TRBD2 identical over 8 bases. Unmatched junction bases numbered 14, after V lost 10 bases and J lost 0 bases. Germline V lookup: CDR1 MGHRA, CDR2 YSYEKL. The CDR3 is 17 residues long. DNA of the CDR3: TGCGCCACCACACCCAATCCGGGACTAGTCTCCTACAATGAGCAGTTCTTC. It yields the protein CATTPNPGLVSYNEQFF.

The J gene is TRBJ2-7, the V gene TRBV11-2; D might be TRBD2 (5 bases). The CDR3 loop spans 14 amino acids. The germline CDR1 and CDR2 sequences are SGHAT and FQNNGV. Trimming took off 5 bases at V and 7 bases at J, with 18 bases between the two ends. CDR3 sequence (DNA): TGTGCCAGCAGCGCTACGCGGGCGGTCGGGGAGCAGTACTTC. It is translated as CASSATRAVGEQYF.

The CDR3 bases are TGCGCCAGCAGCCAAGATGGCACACCCGCTGGGGCCAACGTCCTGACTTTC. Amino acids: CASSQDGTPAGANVLTF. This chain uses TRBV4-3 with TRBJ2-6; D not resolved. The CDR3 loop spans 17 amino acids. CDR1 and CDR2 (germline): LGHNA, YSLEER. Trimming took off 0 bases at V and 2 bases at J, with 11 bases between the two ends.

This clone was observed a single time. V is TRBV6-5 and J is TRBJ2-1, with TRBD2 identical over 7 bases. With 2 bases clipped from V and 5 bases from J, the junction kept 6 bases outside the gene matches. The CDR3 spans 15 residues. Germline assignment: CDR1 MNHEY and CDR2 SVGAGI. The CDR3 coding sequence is TGTGCCAGCAGTTACACCAGGGACTATGACAATGAGCAGTTCTTC. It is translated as CASSYTRDYDNEQFF.

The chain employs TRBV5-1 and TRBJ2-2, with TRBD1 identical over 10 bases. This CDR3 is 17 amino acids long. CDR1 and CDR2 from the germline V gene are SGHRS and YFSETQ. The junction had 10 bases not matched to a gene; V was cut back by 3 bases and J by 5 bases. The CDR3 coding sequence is TGCGCCAGCAGCTACCCCCGGGACAGGGGCGGGACCGGGGAGCTGTTTTTT. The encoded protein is CASSYPRDRGGTGELFF.

CDR3 region: CASTPGQNINYGYTF. CDR3 coding DNA: TGCGCCAGCACCCCGGGACAGAACATCAACTATGGCTACACCTTC. The chain has TRBV4-1 and TRBJ1-2; 7 bases fit TRBD1. This CDR3 region has 15 residues. Unmatched junction bases numbered 10, after V lost 7 bases and J lost 2 bases. The germline CDR1 and CDR2 sequences are MGHRA and YSYEKL.

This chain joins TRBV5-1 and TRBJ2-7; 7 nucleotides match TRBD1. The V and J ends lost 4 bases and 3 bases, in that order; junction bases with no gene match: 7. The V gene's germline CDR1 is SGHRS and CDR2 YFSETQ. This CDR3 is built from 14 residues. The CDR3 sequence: CASSTSGTVYEQYF. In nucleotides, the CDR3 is TGCGCCAGCAGCACCTCCGGGACAGTCTACGAGCAGTACTTC.

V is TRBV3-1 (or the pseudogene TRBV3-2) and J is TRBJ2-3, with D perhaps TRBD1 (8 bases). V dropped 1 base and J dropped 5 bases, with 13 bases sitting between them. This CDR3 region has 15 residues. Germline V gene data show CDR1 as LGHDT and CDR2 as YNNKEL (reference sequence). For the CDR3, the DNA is TGTGCCAGCAGCCAAGGACAGGGGAGGGTAGATACGCAGTATTTT. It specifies CASSQGQGRVDTQYF.

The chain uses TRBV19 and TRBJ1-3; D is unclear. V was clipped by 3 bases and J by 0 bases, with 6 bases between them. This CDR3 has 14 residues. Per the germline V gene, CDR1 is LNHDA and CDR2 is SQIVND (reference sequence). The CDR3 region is CASSIQDSGNTIYF. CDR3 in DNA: TGTGCCAGTAGTATCCAGGACTCTGGAAACACCATATATTTT.

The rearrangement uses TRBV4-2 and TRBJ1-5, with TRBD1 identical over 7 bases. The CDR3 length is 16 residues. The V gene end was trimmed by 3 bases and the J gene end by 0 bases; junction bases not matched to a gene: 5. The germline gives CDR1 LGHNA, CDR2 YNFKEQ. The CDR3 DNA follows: TGTGCCAGCAGCCAGCGACAGGGAAGTAGCAATCAGCCCCAGCATTTT. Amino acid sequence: CASSQRQGSSNQPQHF.

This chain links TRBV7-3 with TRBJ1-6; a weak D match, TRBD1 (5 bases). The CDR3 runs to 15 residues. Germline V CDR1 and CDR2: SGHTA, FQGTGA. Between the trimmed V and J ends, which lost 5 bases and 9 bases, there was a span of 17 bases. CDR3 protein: CASSTDGPGVSPLHF. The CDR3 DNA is TGTGCCAGCAGCACAGACGGGCCGGGGGTTTCACCCCTCCACTTT.

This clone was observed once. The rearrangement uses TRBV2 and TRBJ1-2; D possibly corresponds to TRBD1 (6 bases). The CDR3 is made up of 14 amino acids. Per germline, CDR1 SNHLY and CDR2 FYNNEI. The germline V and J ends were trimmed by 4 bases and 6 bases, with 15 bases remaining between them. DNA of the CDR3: TGTGCCAGCAGTGCTTCCGGGACAATCGATGGCTACACCTTC. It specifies CASSASGTIDGYTF.

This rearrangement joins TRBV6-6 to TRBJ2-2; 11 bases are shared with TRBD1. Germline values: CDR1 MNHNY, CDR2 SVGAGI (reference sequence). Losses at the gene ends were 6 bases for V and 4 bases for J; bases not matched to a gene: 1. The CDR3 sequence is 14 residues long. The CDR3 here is CASSGTGGTGELFF. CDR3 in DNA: TGTGCCAGCAGCGGGACAGGGGGCACCGGGGAGCTGTTTTTT.

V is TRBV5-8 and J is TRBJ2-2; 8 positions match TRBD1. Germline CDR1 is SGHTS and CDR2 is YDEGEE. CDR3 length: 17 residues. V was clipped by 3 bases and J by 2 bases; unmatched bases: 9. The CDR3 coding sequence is TGTGCCAGCAGCTCGTGGGGGACAGGAGAAAACACCGGGGAGCTGTTTTTT. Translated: CASSSWGTGENTGELFF.

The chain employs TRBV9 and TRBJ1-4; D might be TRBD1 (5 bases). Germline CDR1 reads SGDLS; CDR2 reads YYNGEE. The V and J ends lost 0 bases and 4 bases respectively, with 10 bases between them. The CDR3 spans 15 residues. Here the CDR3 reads CASSVGRGLNEKLFF. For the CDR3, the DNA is TGTGCCAGCAGCGTAGGGAGGGGCCTTAATGAAAAACTGTTTTTT.

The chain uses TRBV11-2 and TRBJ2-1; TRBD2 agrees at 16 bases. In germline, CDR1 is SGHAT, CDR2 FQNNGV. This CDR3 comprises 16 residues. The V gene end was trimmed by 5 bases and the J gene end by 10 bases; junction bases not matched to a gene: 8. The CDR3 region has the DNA TGTGCCAGCAGCCCTACGGGACTAGCGGGGGGGCGAGAGCAGTTCTTC. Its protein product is CASSPTGLAGGREQFF.

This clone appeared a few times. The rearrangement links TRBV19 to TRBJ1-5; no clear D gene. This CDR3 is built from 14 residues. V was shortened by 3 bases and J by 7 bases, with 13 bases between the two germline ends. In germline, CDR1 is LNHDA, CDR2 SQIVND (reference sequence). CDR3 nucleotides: TGTGCCAGTAGTATTCGCCGGGGAGGACAGCCCCAGCATTTT. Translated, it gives CASSIRRGGQPQHF.

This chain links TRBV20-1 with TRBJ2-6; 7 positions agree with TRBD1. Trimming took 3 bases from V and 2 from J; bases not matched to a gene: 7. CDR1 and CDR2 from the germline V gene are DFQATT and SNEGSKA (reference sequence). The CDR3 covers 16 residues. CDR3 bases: TGCAGTGCTAGTTTAGGGGGCTTTGCTGGGGCCAACGTCCTGACTTTC. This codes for CSASLGGFAGANVLTF.

The CDR3 nucleotides are TGTGCCAGCAGCTTCGCTGGGGCCAACGTCCTGACTTTC. It codes for CASSFAGANVLTF. The chain couples TRBV7-2 to TRBJ2-6; D unresolved. This CDR3 has 13 amino acids. V was pared by 3 bases and J by 2 bases, with 2 bases between. The germline V gene has CDR1 SGHTA and CDR2 FQGNSA.

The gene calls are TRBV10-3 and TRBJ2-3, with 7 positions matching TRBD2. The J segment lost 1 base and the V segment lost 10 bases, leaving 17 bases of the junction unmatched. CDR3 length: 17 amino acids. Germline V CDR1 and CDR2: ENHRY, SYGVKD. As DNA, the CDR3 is TGTGCCACCACTCCACATCTAGCGGTTGAAGGCACAGATACGCAGTATTTT. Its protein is CATTPHLAVEGTDTQYF.